The clone carrying this T cell receptor beta chain appeared many times. The antigen remains unidentified. These data are taken from a study of CD8 T cells in ankylosing spondylitis. TCRdb analysed the 5' RACE reads with MiXCR anew, one entry per CDR3 protein. Of about 320,000 distinct CDR3 sequences listed, 11% were seen once; the top ten hold roughly 9.2%. Overall study results and limits: There was reportedly significant enrichment of clones that were disease-linked in matched ankylosing spondylitis synovial fluid. As for the disease-linked clones, they showed a CD8+ phenotype and occurred at relatively low frequencies in peripheral blood.

Trimming took 10 bases from V and 5 from J; bases not matched to a gene: 9. The CDR3 covers 14 residues. The receptor was derived from a female donor with ankylosing spondylitis or in good health (not recorded which). The chain is built from TRBV12-3 or TRBV12-4 and TRBJ2-3; 10 bases match TRBD2. The sample consisted of blood, either unsorted or a sorted T cell fraction (not recorded which). CDR3 residues: CAIPAGGLVDTQYF. In DNA, the CDR3 is TGTGCCATCCCAGCGGGGGGGCTGGTAGATACGCAGTATTTT.